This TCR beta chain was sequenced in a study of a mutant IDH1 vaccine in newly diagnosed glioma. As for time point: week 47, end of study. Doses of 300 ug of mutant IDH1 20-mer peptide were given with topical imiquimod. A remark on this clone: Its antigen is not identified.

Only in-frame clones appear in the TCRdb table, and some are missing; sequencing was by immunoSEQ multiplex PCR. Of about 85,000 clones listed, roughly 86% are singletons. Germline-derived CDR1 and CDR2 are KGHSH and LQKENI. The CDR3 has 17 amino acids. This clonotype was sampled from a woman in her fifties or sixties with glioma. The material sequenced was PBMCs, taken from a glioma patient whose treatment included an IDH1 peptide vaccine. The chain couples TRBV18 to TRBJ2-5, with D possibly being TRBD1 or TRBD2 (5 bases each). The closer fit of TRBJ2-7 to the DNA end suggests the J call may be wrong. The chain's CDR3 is CASSPLPSAGTPYEQYF. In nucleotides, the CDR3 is TGTGCCAGCTCACCACTGCCATCTGCCGGGACCCCCTACGAGCAGTACTTC.